Listed below are T cell receptor beta chains from one sample, sequenced in a study of cytomegalovirus exposure and HLA in healthy donors. Repertoires were generated with immunoSEQ multiplex PCR, while TCRdb's copy carries only in-frame clones and drops some. The top ten clones hold 1.5% to 2% of a sample with around 200,000 clones, approximately 79% of them seen once. Sample: PBMCs. All receptors come from a man younger than 35 in good health and CMV-seronegative. Each CDR3 is given with its conserved first and last residue. Each record gives: V gene, clone size, J gene, D gene, CDR3 DNA, CDR3 protein. A D gene is named only where the DNA matches it firmly. Clone sizes are given selectively: once, few, many, or a class where the clone is expanded.

>TRBV2|.|TRBJ2-1|TRBD2
TGTGCCAGCAGTGATGAGGGACTAGCGGGAGTCATTGAGCAGTTCTTC
CASSDEGLAGVIEQFF
>TRBV6-5|.|TRBJ1-1|.
TGTGCCAGCAGTTACTATATTGATACAGATGAAGCTTTCTTT
CASSYYIDTDEAFF
>TRBV11-2|.|TRBJ2-2|TRBD2
TGTGCCAGCAGCTCAACTAGCGGGAGCTTCACCGGGGAGCTGTTTTTT
CASSSTSGSFTGELFF
>TRBV2|.|TRBJ1-2|TRBD1
TGTGCCAGCAGCACGGGACAGGGAGAGTATGGCTACACCTTC
CASSTGQGEYGYTF
>TRBV6-1|.|TRBJ2-2|.
TGTGCCAGCAGTGAAAGAGGTAGTACAGGGATGGTCGGGGAGCTGTTTTTT
CASSERGSTGMVGELFF
>TRBV6-5|few|TRBJ2-4|TRBD1
TGTGCCAGCAGTCACGGGGGACAGGGAAACATTCAGTACTTC
CASSHGGQGNIQYF
>TRBV18|.|TRBJ1-2|.
TGTGCCAGCTCACCGGGACAAGCTAACTATGGCTACACCTTC
CASSPGQANYGYTF
>TRBV18|once|TRBJ1-2|TRBD1
TGTGCCAGCTCGGGACAGCAAGTTAACTATGGCTACACCTTC
CASSGQQVNYGYTF
>TRBV7-2|.|TRBJ1-5|TRBD1
TGTGCCAGCAGCATAGACAGGGTGGAGAGTCAGCCCCAGCATTTT
CASSIDRVESQPQHF
>TRBV15|.|TRBJ1-2|.
TGTGCCACCAGCAGAGGAGTCTATGGCTACACCTTC
CATSRGVYGYTF
>TRBV5-4|few|TRBJ2-5|TRBD2
TGTGCCAGCAGTCCCGTGGGACTAGCGATTCAAGAGACCCAGTACTTC
CASSPVGLAIQETQYF
>TRBV19|.|TRBJ1-5|.
TGTGCCAGTAGTATTTACACAAGGGAGGGCAATCAGCCCCAGCATTTT
CASSIYTREGNQPQHF
>TRBV11-2|.|TRBJ2-7|.
TGTGCCAGCAGCTTAGGGGGGCGAGAGCAGTACTTC
CASSLGGREQYF
>TRBV30|.|TRBJ2-7|.
TGTGCCTGGAGTGTGCAATTCGGGCAGTACTTC
CAWSVQFGQYF
>TRBV5-1|.|TRBJ1-2|.
TGCGCCAGCAGCTTGGGGCAGGGCGCTAACTATGGCTACACCTTC
CASSLGQGANYGYTF
>TRBV6-5|.|TRBJ1-1|TRBD1
TGTGCCAGCAGTTACGGGACAGGGGCCATGGGCACTGAAGCTTTCTTT
CASSYGTGAMGTEAFF
>TRBV6-6|.|TRBJ2-3|TRBD2
TGTGCCAGCAGCCGCGGGGGGGACACAGATACGCAGTATTTT
CASSRGGDTDTQYF
>TRBV18|.|TRBJ2-1|.
TGTGCCAGCTCAACCTCACAGGGTGGGAGTGAGCAGTTCTTC
CASSTSQGGSEQFF
>TRBV5-3|.|TRBJ2-7|.
TGTGCCAGAAGAAGTCCAGGGGTTAACTACGAGCAGTACTTC
CARRSPGVNYEQYF
>TRBV2|.|TRBJ1-2|.
TGTGCCAGCAGTGAAAGGGGGGGCGCTTTCTATGGCTACACCTTC
CASSERGGAFYGYTF
>TRBV21-1|.|TRBJ2-2|.
TGTGCCAGCAGCAAAGAGGAGGGAGGCGACACCGGGGAGCTGTTTTTT
CASSKEEGGDTGELFF
>TRBV28|few|TRBJ1-1|.
TGTGCCAGCAAGATGGAGATGAACACTGAAGCTTTCTTT
CASKMEMNTEAFF
>TRBV5-4|.|TRBJ2-7|TRBD2
TGTGCCAGCAGCCCGAGCGGGGCTAGCGGGGACTACGAGCAGTACTTC
CASSPSGASGDYEQYF
>TRBV7-9|.|TRBJ1-2|.
TGTGCCAGCAGCCCCAGGGATCCGACGTACTATGGCTACACCTTC
CASSPRDPTYYGYTF
>TRBV10-3|.|TRBJ1-2|.
TGTGCCATCAGTGAGACAGGGAACTATGGCTACACCTTC
CAISETGNYGYTF
>TRBV5-1|.|TRBJ2-7|TRBD2
TGCGCCAGCAGCTTGGTTGGGGTACTAGCGGGAGTCTTCGAGCAGTACTTC
CASSLVGVLAGVFEQYF
>TRBV15|.|TRBJ1-4|.
TGTGCCACCAGCCCTCCAACTAATGAAAAACTGTTTTTT
CATSPPTNEKLFF